A selection of T cell receptor beta chains follows, all from one sample in a study of T cell responses to AZD1222 COVID-19 vaccine. Clones were sequenced by immunoSEQ multiplex PCR, and TCRdb holds only the in-frame ones, with some missing. The top ten clones hold roughly 27% of a sample with approximately 180,000 clones, 88% of them seen once. Material: peripheral blood, obtained 28 days after the second AZD1222 dose. Receptors were obtained from an adult who received the AZD1222 COVID-19 vaccine. Both conserved end residues are part of each CDR3. Fields, in order: J gene, D gene, clone size, V gene, CDR3 protein, CDR3 DNA. A D gene is named only where the DNA matches it firmly. Some rows have no size entry. The others give once, few or many, or a class for an expanded clone.

>TRBJ2-7|NA|once|TRBV4-3
CASSKSWGERGYEQYF
TGCGCCAGCAGCAAGTCCTGGGGAGAAAGGGGCTACGAGCAGTACTTC
>TRBJ1-6|TRBD1|NA|TRBV5-5
CASRKQGSSYNSPLHF
TGTGCCAGCAGAAAACAGGGGAGCTCCTATAATTCACCCCTCCACTTT
>TRBJ1-2|NA|NA|TRBV25-1
CASSEQGNYGYTF
TGTGCCAGCAGTGAGCAGGGAAACTATGGCTACACCTTC
>TRBJ2-7|TRBD2|once|TRBV7-3
CASSSQAGGHYEQYF
TGTGCCAGCAGCTCCCAGGCGGGGGGCCACTACGAGCAGTACTTC
>TRBJ2-1|TRBD2|few|TRBV11-2
CASSSTSGRGQSEQFF
TGTGCCAGCAGCTCCACCAGCGGGAGGGGTCAGAGTGAGCAGTTCTTC
>TRBJ2-7|NA|few|TRBV7-2
CASAGAGSSYEQYF
TGTGCCAGCGCCGGGGCAGGCAGCTCCTACGAGCAGTACTTC
>TRBJ2-1|TRBD2|NA|TRBV28
CASSRGAGLNNEQFF
TGTGCCAGCAGTCGGGGAGCGGGGCTCAACAATGAGCAGTTCTTC
>TRBJ2-7|NA|NA|TRBV12-3/TRBV12-4
CASARRSRHEQYF
TGTGCCAGCGCCCGCCGGAGCCGCCACGAGCAGTACTTC
>TRBJ2-7|NA|NA|TRBV28
CAERTANYEQYF
TGTGCCGAGCGGACAGCAAACTACGAGCAGTACTTC
>TRBJ2-2|TRBD2|few|TRBV7-3
CASSQTSSTGELFF
TGTGCCAGCAGCCAGACTAGCAGCACCGGGGAGCTGTTTTTT
>TRBJ1-1|NA|NA|TRBV28
CASSLLGGLNTEAFF
TGTGCCAGCAGTTTATTGGGGGGACTGAACACTGAAGCTTTCTTT
>TRBJ1-5|NA|NA|TRBV2
CASSEVVVNQHF
TGTGCCAGCAGTGAAGTGGTAGTAAACCAGCATTTT
>TRBJ2-3|TRBD2|NA|TRBV19
CASSILSSGITNTQYF
TGTGCCAGTAGTATTTTGTCTAGCGGGATCACAAATACGCAGTATTTT
>TRBJ2-5|TRBD1|NA|TRBV27
CASRERQGARETQYF
TGTGCCAGCCGGGAGAGACAGGGGGCACGGGAGACCCAGTACTTC
>TRBJ2-5|NA|NA|TRBV19
CASSNQLVPQETQYF
TGTGCCAGTAGTAACCAACTCGTCCCCCAAGAGACCCAGTACTTC
>TRBJ2-2|NA|NA|TRBV28
CASSSAGTANTGELFF
TGTGCCAGCAGCTCTGCCGGGACGGCGAACACCGGGGAGCTGTTTTTT
>TRBJ1-2|TRBD1|NA|TRBV28
CATNPPGQGTSYGYTF
TGTGCCACGAACCCCCCGGGACAGGGGACTTCCTATGGCTACACCTTC
>TRBJ1-1|NA|NA|TRBV28
CASSQALLNTEAFF
TGTGCCAGCTCGCAAGCACTCCTGAACACTGAAGCTTTCTTT
>TRBJ2-1|TRBD2|NA|TRBV7-9
CASSLQRLATYNEQFF
TGTGCCAGCAGCTTACAACGACTAGCAACCTACAATGAGCAGTTCTTC
>TRBJ2-2|NA|NA|TRBV18
CASSPPNPKDGELFF
TGTGCCAGCTCACCACCGAACCCCAAGGACGGGGAGCTGTTTTTT
>TRBJ1-6|NA|NA|TRBV2
CASSRSYNSPLHF
TGTGCCAGCAGCCGGTCCTATAATTCACCCCTCCACTTT
>TRBJ2-1|NA|NA|TRBV12-3/TRBV12-4
CASSPDYYNEQFF
TGTGCCAGCAGTCCAGACTACTACAATGAGCAGTTCTTC
>TRBJ2-5|NA|NA|TRBV6-2/TRBV6-3
CASSYGKPEPKETQYF
TGTGCCAGCAGTTACGGAAAGCCCGAGCCCAAAGAGACCCAGTACTTC
>TRBJ2-3|TRBD2|NA|TRBV15
CATSRHTTSTQRTDTQYF
TGTGCCACCAGCAGACACACGACTAGCACCCAGAGGACAGATACGCAGTATTTT
>TRBJ1-4|NA|NA|TRBV7-9
CASSLGQGPNEKLFF
TGTGCCAGCAGCTTAGGGCAGGGTCCTAATGAAAAACTGTTTTTT
>TRBJ2-7|NA|once|TRBV24-1
CATSKDYEQYF
TGTGCCACCAGTAAAGACTACGAGCAGTACTTC
>TRBJ2-7|TRBD1|NA|TRBV24-1
CATSDSYRGSSYEQYF
TGTGCCACCAGTGATTCATACAGGGGCAGCTCCTACGAGCAGTACTTC
>TRBJ2-1|TRBD1|NA|TRBV19
CASSISGTGVNEQFF
TGTGCCAGTAGTATCTCCGGGACAGGGGTTAATGAGCAGTTCTTC
>TRBJ1-2|NA|NA|TRBV19
CASSDPRVNYGYTF
TGTGCCAGTAGTGACCCCAGGGTGAACTATGGCTACACCTTC
>TRBJ1-5|NA|NA|TRBV5-8
CASSLNQPQHF
TGTGCCAGCAGCTTGAACCAGCCCCAGCATTTT
>TRBJ2-7|NA|many|TRBV7-2
CASSLASGPGNEQYF
TGTGCCAGCAGCTTAGCATCAGGCCCAGGGAACGAGCAGTACTTC
>TRBJ1-5|NA|NA|TRBV4-3
CASSQDRIQPQHF
TGCGCCAGCAGCCAAGATCGAATACAGCCCCAGCATTTT
>TRBJ2-7|NA|NA|TRBV5-4
CASSLGAGSDFDEQYF
TGTGCCAGCAGCTTGGGGGCGGGATCTGACTTTGACGAGCAGTACTTC
>TRBJ2-2|NA|NA|TRBV5-5
CASSLVGSSNTGELFF
TGTGCCAGCAGCTTGGTGGGGAGTTCGAACACCGGGGAGCTGTTTTTT
>TRBJ2-2|TRBD2|NA|TRBV9
CASSVGSGRTGELFF
TGTGCCAGCAGCGTAGGGAGCGGGAGGACCGGGGAGCTGTTTTTT
>TRBJ2-1|NA|NA|TRBV6-5
CASSYRPFSSYNEQFF
TGTGCCAGCAGTTACCGGCCTTTCTCCTCCTACAATGAGCAGTTCTTC
>TRBJ2-5|NA|NA|TRBV28
CASTPTLGAQETQYF
TGTGCCAGCACCCCTACGTTGGGGGCCCAAGAGACCCAGTACTTC
>TRBJ2-7|NA|NA|TRBV12-3/TRBV12-4
CASGGRDIGEQYF
TGTGCCAGCGGAGGACGAGATATAGGGGAGCAGTACTTC
>TRBJ1-4|NA|NA|TRBV6-5
CASSPSRTTNEKLFF
TGTGCCAGCAGTCCCTCCCGTACAACTAATGAAAAACTGTTTTTT
>TRBJ2-7|NA|NA|TRBV18
CASSPKIHGEQYF
TGTGCCAGCTCACCCAAGATTCATGGCGAGCAGTACTTC
>TRBJ2-7|TRBD2|once|TRBV6-2/TRBV6-3
CASSPPGLATEQYF
TGTGCCAGCAGCCCGCCGGGACTAGCCACCGAGCAGTACTTC
>TRBJ2-7|NA|few|TRBV6-5
CASSPTRVREQYF
TGTGCCAGCAGCCCGACGAGGGTACGGGAGCAGTACTTC
>TRBJ2-1|TRBD2|NA|TRBV9
CASSVLAGEEWNEQFF
TGTGCCAGCAGCGTCCTAGCGGGAGAGGAGTGGAATGAGCAGTTCTTC
>TRBJ1-1|NA|NA|TRBV19
CASSIDQAERAFF
TGTGCCAGTAGTATAGATCAAGCCGAACGAGCTTTCTTT
>TRBJ2-1|NA|NA|TRBV28
CASSSAGAGDNEQFF
TGTGCCAGTTCCTCGGCGGGGGCGGGTGACAATGAGCAGTTCTTC
>TRBJ1-6|NA|NA|TRBV2
CASSELAGQSSPLHF
TGTGCCAGCAGTGAATTGGCAGGGCAAAGTTCACCCCTCCACTTT
>TRBJ2-7|TRBD2|NA|TRBV28
CASRGELAGGLYEQYF
TGTGCCAGCAGGGGGGAACTAGCGGGAGGTCTCTACGAGCAGTACTTC
>TRBJ1-1|NA|once|TRBV5-1
CASSLDGTREKAFF
TGCGCCAGCAGCCTTGACGGGACAAGGGAGAAAGCTTTCTTT
>TRBJ1-2|TRBD1|NA|TRBV28
CASRGGTGRNYGYTF
TGTGCCAGCAGGGGGGGGACAGGGCGGAACTATGGCTACACCTTC
>TRBJ2-1|TRBD1|NA|TRBV28
CASSSLTSRDRGRYNEQFF
TGTGCCAGCAGTAGCCTTACTTCCCGGGACAGGGGGAGATACAATGAGCAGTTCTTC
>TRBJ2-1|NA|NA|TRBV6-5
CASTRTEGSTQFF
TGTGCCAGCACCCGAACGGAGGGGAGTACGCAGTTCTTC
>TRBJ2-3|TRBD2|NA|TRBV3-1/TRBV3-2
CASSLGGGRATDTQYF
TGTGCCAGCAGCCTGGGGGGCGGGAGGGCCACAGATACGCAGTATTTT
>TRBJ2-5|NA|NA|TRBV2
CASSEAMGGTQYF
TGTGCCAGCAGTGAAGCTATGGGGGGGACCCAGTACTTC
>TRBJ1-4|NA|NA|TRBV18
CASSPPTATNEKLFF
TGTGCCAGCTCACCGCCGACAGCAACTAATGAAAAACTGTTTTTT
>TRBJ2-4|TRBD2|once|TRBV4-3
CASSQRTSGSPQNIQYF
TGCGCCAGCAGCCAACGTACTAGCGGGAGTCCCCAAAACATTCAGTACTTC